The rows below give T cell receptor beta chains drawn from one sample of a study of T cell changes during pregnancy in multiple sclerosis. Sequencing used immunoSEQ multiplex PCR; TCRdb keeps in-frame clones, though not all of them. The repertoire holds about 59,000 clones, approximately 94% seen once, with roughly 2.4% in the top ten. Sequenced here: CD8+ T cells from peripheral blood mononuclear cells, sampled after pregnancy. These receptors originate from a female donor with multiple sclerosis, enrolled in a pregnancy study. Each CDR3 is given with its conserved first and last residue. A D gene is named only where the DNA matches it firmly. The size of a clone is reported for some rows only, either as once, few or many, or as a class for expanded clones.

TRBV9,TRBD1,TRBJ1-2,-,CASRDRADGYTF,TGTGCCAGCAGGGACAGGGCGGATGGCTACACCTTC
TRBV7-6,TRBD2,TRBJ2-1,-,CASSLELNSGRAVGLDEQFF,TGTGCCAGCAGCTTAGAACTGAATAGCGGGAGGGCTGTAGGCCTCGATGAGCAGTTCTTC
TRBV27,-,TRBJ2-7,-,CASSLSRTYEQYF,TGTGCCAGCAGTTTATCGAGGACCTACGAGCAGTACTTC
TRBV9,TRBD1,TRBJ2-7,-,CASSLGQGAYEQYF,TGTGCCAGCAGCCTTGGACAGGGGGCCTACGAGCAGTACTTC
TRBV27,TRBD2,TRBJ2-5,-,CASSLTRTSGVGQETQYF,TGTGCCAGCAGTTTAACGCGGACTAGCGGGGTGGGTCAAGAGACCCAGTACTTC
TRBV30,TRBD1,TRBJ2-7,-,CAWSVTGAYEQYF,TGTGCCTGGAGTGTGACAGGGGCGTACGAGCAGTACTTC
TRBV27,TRBD2,TRBJ2-3,-,CASSLSAGGLDTQYF,TGTGCCAGCAGTTTATCGGCGGGAGGATTAGATACGCAGTATTTT
TRBV28,-,TRBJ1-1,-,CASSLSGRQRTEAFF,TGTGCCAGCAGTTTAAGTGGGAGACAACGCACTGAAGCTTTCTTT
TRBV19,-,TRBJ2-1,-,CASSIDFYNEQFF,TGTGCCAGTAGTATCGACTTTTACAATGAGCAGTTCTTC
TRBV28,TRBD2,TRBJ2-3,-,CASTLGLETSGSTDTQYF,TGTGCCAGCACCTTAGGACTCGAGACTAGCGGGAGCACAGATACGCAGTATTTT
TRBV7-9,TRBD1,TRBJ2-3,-,CASSAEGQSTDTQYF,TGTGCCAGCAGCGCCGAGGGACAGAGCACAGATACGCAGTATTTT
TRBV7-6,TRBD1,TRBJ1-1,-,CASSLRGRDTEAFF,TGTGCCAGCAGCTTAAGGGGGCGGGACACTGAAGCTTTCTTT
TRBV27,TRBD2,TRBJ2-4,-,CASSSGTSGRNIQYF,TGTGCCAGCAGTTCTGGTACTAGCGGGAGAAACATTCAGTACTTC
TRBV7-2,-,TRBJ2-3,-,CASSRLTRHTDTQYF,TGTGCCAGCAGCCGACTGACGAGGCACACAGATACGCAGTATTTT
TRBV6-6,-,TRBJ2-7,-,CASSIGQTYEQYF,TGTGCCAGCAGTATCGGACAGACCTACGAGCAGTACTTC
TRBV27,TRBD1,TRBJ2-2,-,CASSIRDRNTGELFF,TGTGCCAGCAGTATCCGGGACAGGAACACCGGGGAGCTGTTTTTT
TRBV30,-,TRBJ1-2,-,CAWTQVMGPYGYTF,TGTGCCTGGACTCAGGTGATGGGTCCCTATGGCTACACCTTC
TRBV4-1,-,TRBJ1-5,-,CASSQGHPSNQPQHF,TGCGCCAGCAGCCAAGGACACCCCAGCAATCAGCCCCAGCATTTT
TRBV7-9,-,TRBJ2-1,-,CASSSTAWTTMDEQFF,TGTGCCAGCAGCTCCACCGCTTGGACTACCATGGATGAGCAGTTCTTC
TRBV28,TRBD1,TRBJ2-3,-,CASSPDRASTDTQYF,TGTGCCAGCAGTCCAGACAGGGCCAGCACAGATACGCAGTATTTT
TRBV7-9,TRBD2,TRBJ2-2,once,CASSLARTSLTAGELFF,TGTGCCAGCAGCTTAGCCCGGACTAGCTTAACCGCCGGGGAGCTGTTTTTT
TRBV6-6,-,TRBJ2-7,-,CASSYSGATYEQYF,TGTGCCAGCAGTTACTCTGGGGCTACCTACGAGCAGTACTTC
TRBV7-9,-,TRBJ2-1,-,CASNHGSFSYNEQFF,TGTGCCAGCAACCACGGTAGCTTCTCCTACAATGAGCAGTTCTTC
TRBV6-6,-,TRBJ2-5,-,CASSQGLWKTQYF,TGTGCCAGCAGCCAGGGACTCTGGAAGACCCAGTACTTC
TRBV6-1,-,TRBJ1-1,-,CASSVPPRDTEAFF,TGTGCCAGCAGTGTTCCACCGAGGGACACTGAAGCTTTCTTT
TRBV6-1,-,TRBJ2-3,-,CASSGTGVTDTQYF,TGTGCCAGCAGCGGGACTGGTGTAACAGATACGCAGTATTTT
TRBV6-5,TRBD1,TRBJ2-5,-,CASSSGRGRLETQYF,TGTGCCAGCAGTTCTGGCAGGGGGCGATTGGAGACCCAGTACTTC
TRBV19,-,TRBJ1-2,few,CASSGQGPYGYTF,TGTGCCAGTAGTGGTCAGGGCCCCTATGGCTACACCTTC
TRBV7-9,TRBD2,TRBJ2-2,-,CASSTGLAGAGELFF,TGTGCCAGCAGCACAGGACTAGCGGGAGCCGGGGAGCTGTTTTTT
TRBV5-1,TRBD1,TRBJ2-4,-,CASSLEGQALNIQYF,TGCGCCAGCAGCTTGGAGGGACAGGCTTTGAACATTCAGTACTTC
TRBV6-5,-,TRBJ1-5,once,CASSYGGEGQPQHF,TGTGCCAGCAGTTACGGAGGGGAAGGGCAGCCCCAGCATTTT
TRBV5-1,-,TRBJ2-3,once,CASRGDFLDTQYF,TGCGCCAGCAGGGGGGACTTTCTGGATACGCAGTATTTT
TRBV27,TRBD2,TRBJ2-2,-,CASSLAGAITGELFF,TGTGCCAGCAGTCTAGCGGGAGCCATCACCGGGGAGCTGTTTTTT
TRBV19,TRBD1,TRBJ1-1,-,CASETGTGRTEAFF,TGTGCCAGCGAAACCGGGACAGGGCGCACTGAAGCTTTCTTT
TRBV5-5,TRBD2,TRBJ2-1,-,CASSFGGGAYNEQFF,TGTGCCAGCAGCTTTGGGGGAGGGGCCTACAATGAGCAGTTCTTC
TRBV7-9,-,TRBJ2-7,-,CASSLGVGAYEQYF,TGTGCCAGCAGCTTAGGGGTCGGAGCCTACGAGCAGTACTTC
TRBV15,TRBD1,TRBJ2-3,-,CATSSRDSSTDTQYF,TGTGCCACCAGCTCCCGGGACAGCAGCACAGATACGCAGTATTTT
TRBV4-3,TRBD2,TRBJ2-1,-,CASSQGRAGWLEQFF,TGCGCCAGCAGCCAGGGCAGAGCGGGGTGGCTTGAGCAGTTCTTC
TRBV5-6,TRBD2,TRBJ2-5,-,CASSPLAGDETQYF,TGTGCCAGCAGCCCACTAGCGGGAGACGAGACCCAGTACTTC
TRBV4-3,TRBD2,TRBJ2-5,-,CASSQDGGLQETQYF,TGCGCCAGCAGCCAAGATGGGGGACTACAAGAGACCCAGTACTTC
TRBV7-9,-,TRBJ1-1,-,CASSPNQASVVIDTEAFF,TGTGCCAGCAGCCCGAACCAGGCGTCTGTGGTTATTGACACTGAAGCTTTCTTT